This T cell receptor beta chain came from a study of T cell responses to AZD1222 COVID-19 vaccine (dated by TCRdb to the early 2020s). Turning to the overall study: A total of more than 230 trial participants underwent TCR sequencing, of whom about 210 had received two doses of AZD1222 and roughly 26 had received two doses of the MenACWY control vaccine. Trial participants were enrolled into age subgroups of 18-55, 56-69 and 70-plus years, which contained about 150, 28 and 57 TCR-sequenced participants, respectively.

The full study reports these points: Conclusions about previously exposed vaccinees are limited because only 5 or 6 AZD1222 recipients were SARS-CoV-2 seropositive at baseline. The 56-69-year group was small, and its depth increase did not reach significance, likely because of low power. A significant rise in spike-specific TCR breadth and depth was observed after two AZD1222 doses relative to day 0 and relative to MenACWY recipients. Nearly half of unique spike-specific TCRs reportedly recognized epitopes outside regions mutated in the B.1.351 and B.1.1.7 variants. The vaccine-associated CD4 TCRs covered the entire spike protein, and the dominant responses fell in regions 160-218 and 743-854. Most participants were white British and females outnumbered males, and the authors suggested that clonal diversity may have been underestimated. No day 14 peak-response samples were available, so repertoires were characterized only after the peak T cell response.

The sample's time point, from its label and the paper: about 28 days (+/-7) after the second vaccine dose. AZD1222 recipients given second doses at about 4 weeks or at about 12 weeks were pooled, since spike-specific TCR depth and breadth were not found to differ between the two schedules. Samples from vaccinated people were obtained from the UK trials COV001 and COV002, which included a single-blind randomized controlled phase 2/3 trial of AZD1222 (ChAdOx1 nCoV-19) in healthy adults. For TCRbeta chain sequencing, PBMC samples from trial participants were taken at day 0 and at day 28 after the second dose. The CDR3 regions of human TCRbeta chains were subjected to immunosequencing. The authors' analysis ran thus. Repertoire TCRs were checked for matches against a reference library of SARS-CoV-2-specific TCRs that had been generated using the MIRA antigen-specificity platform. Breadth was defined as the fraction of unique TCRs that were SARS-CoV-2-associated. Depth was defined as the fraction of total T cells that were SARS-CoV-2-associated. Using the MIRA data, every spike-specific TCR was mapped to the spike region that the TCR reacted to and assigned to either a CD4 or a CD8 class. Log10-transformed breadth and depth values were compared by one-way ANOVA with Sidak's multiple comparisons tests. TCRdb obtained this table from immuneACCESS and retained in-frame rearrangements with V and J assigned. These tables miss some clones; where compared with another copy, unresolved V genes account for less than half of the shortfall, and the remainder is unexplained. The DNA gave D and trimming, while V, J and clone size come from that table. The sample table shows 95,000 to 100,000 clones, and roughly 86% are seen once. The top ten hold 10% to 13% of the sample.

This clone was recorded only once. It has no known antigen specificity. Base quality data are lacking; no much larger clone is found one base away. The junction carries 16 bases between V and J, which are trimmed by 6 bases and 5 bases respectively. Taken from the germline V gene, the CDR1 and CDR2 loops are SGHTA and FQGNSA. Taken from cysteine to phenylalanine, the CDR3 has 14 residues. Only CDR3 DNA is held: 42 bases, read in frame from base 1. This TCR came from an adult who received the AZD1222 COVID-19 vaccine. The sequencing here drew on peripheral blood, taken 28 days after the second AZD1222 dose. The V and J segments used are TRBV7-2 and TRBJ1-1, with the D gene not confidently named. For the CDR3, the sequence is CASSFGGPTTEAFF. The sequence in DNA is TGTGCCAGCAGTTTTGGAGGTCCTACAACTGAAGCTTTCTTT.